The 32 T cell receptor beta chains given below trace back to one sample, sequenced in a study of control samples from healthy donors and cancer patients (dated by TCRdb to between 2020 and 2021). Libraries were prepared through the immunoSEQ multiplex PCR assay. In its TCRdb copy, this immuneACCESS table keeps in-frame sequences only and misses some clones. Where compared with another copy, unresolved V genes explain less than half of these, and the others have no known cause. Counted in this sample were 40,000 to 60,000 clones; around 85% of them appeared once. The ten largest clones capture 2.8% of the sample. Sequencing used PBMCs. These receptors were taken from a woman between 50 and 59 years old with lung cancer.

This chain links TRBV28 with TRBJ1-1; 7 nucleotides match TRBD1. Per germline, CDR1 MDHEN and CDR2 SYDVKM. V trimming: 6 bases; J trimming: 1 base; junction bases outside the gene matches: 8. The length of the CDR3 is 15 residues. The CDR3 here is CASRLPDRPNTEAFF. The DNA of the CDR3 is TGTGCCAGCAGGCTCCCGGACAGGCCGAACACTGAAGCTTTCTTT.

This sequence joins TRBV19 and TRBJ2-2; D is ambiguous. Germline CDR1 reads LNHDA; CDR2 reads SQIVND (reference sequence). This CDR3 spans 13 amino acids. Trimming left V 8 bases short and J 8 bases short, with 15 bases between. The CDR3 DNA is TGTGCCAGTTCCCCTGGAGTGGTGGGGGAGCTGTTTTTT. It yields the protein CASSPGVVGELFF.

The rearrangement uses TRBV11-2 and TRBJ1-1; tentative D call: TRBD1 (6 bases). The CDR3 totals 16 residues. The V and J ends lost 4 bases and 6 bases respectively, with 21 bases between them. CDR1 and CDR2 from the germline V gene are SGHAT and FQNNGV. As DNA, the CDR3 is TGTGCCAGCAGCTCATGGGGGCGATTCAGTCTATCTGAAGCTTTCTTT. This sequence encodes CASSSWGRFSLSEAFF.

The V and J genes are TRBV5-5 and TRBJ1-6; D is unresolved. Trimming took off 4 bases at V and 6 bases at J, with 14 bases between the two ends. Germline V lookup: CDR1 SGHKS, CDR2 YYEKEE (reference sequence). The CDR3 extends over 15 amino acids. The CDR3 DNA sequence: TGTGCCAGCAGCCTCAGCGCAGGATCTAATTCACCCCTCCACTTT. It encodes CASSLSAGSNSPLHF.

The rearrangement uses TRBV5-6 and TRBJ1-2, with 7 bases aligning to TRBD1. The CDR3 length is 14 residues. Germline CDR1 SGHDT, CDR2 YYEEEE. Trimming cost V 2 bases and J 7 bases; bases outside gene matches: 8. CDR3 nucleotide sequence: TGTGCCAGCAGCTTTTTAGACAGGGCAGGTGGCTACACCTTC. It is translated as CASSFLDRAGGYTF.

The CDR3 spells CASSLERGGVSSNQPQHF. Here the CDR3 DNA reads TGTGCCAGCAGCTTAGAAAGGGGGGGGGTTTCTAGCAATCAGCCCCAGCATTTT. The chain employs TRBV7-2 and TRBJ1-5; possible D gene TRBD1, 6 bases. Germline lookup yields CDR1 SGHTA and CDR2 FQGNSA. The V end lost 1 base, the J end lost 0 bases, and 16 bases lay between the germline ends. The CDR3 loop spans 18 amino acids.

The chain is built from TRBV11-2 and TRBJ1-5; D possibly corresponds to TRBD1 (5 bases). CDR1 and CDR2 from the germline V gene are SGHAT and FQNNGV. The CDR3 length is 17 residues. The V and J ends lost 5 bases and 0 bases respectively, with 17 bases between them. The CDR3 nucleotides are TGTGCCAGCAGCATCTTACAGGTTAGTTTTAGCAATCAGCCCCAGCATTTT. This sequence encodes CASSILQVSFSNQPQHF.

V usage is TRBV5-1 and J usage is TRBJ1-1, with 7 bases lining up with TRBD1. J gave up 1 base and V 5 bases, and 8 bases lay outside the gene matches. Germline CDR1 reads SGHRS; CDR2 reads YFSETQ. The CDR3 is 15 amino acids. The CDR3 DNA reads TGCGCCAGCAGTCAATTCGACAGGGAGAACACTGAAGCTTTCTTT. Protein sequence: CASSQFDRENTEAFF.

The chain is built from TRBV3-1 (or the pseudogene TRBV3-2) and TRBJ2-5; D call uncertain. V was trimmed by 7 bases and J by 3 bases, leaving 21 bases between them. Germline values: CDR1 LGHDT, CDR2 YNNKEL (reference sequence). The CDR3 has 16 residues. The CDR3 spells CASKGSSQYVKETQYF. The CDR3, as DNA: TGTGCCAGCAAAGGCTCTAGTCAGTATGTTAAAGAGACCCAGTACTTC.

This chain connects TRBV19 to TRBJ1-1; no definite D call. This CDR3 is built from 13 residues. Trimming removed 7 bases at V and 0 bases at J, with 9 bases between. Per the germline V gene, CDR1 is LNHDA and CDR2 is SQIVND (reference sequence). CDR3 in amino acids: CASTRFLNTEAFF. The CDR3 DNA sequence: TGTGCCAGTACACGATTCCTGAACACTGAAGCTTTCTTT. Full variable domain (rest looked up from reference TRBV19 and TRBJ1-1): DGGITQSPKYLFRKEGQNVTLSCEQNLNHDAMYWYRQDPGQGLRLIYYSQIVNDFQKGDIAEGYSVSREKKESFPLTVTSAQKNPTAFYLCASTRFLNTEAFFGQGTRLTVV.

This clone was found once. The chain joins TRBV24-1 to TRBJ2-7, with D unresolved. The CDR3 length is 12 residues. Trimming cost V 3 bases and J 3 bases, with 5 bases left between them. The germline CDR1 and CDR2 sequences are KGHDR and SFDVKD. The CDR3 loop reads CATSDLGYEQYF. The CDR3 DNA is TGTGCCACCAGTGATCTAGGCTACGAGCAGTACTTC.

V and J are TRBV24-1 and TRBJ1-2, with TRBD1 matching 7 bases. The junction had 4 bases not matched to a gene; V was cut back by 3 bases and J by 4 bases. There are 14 residues in the CDR3. In germline, CDR1 is KGHDR, CDR2 SFDVKD. Written as DNA, the CDR3 is TGTGCCACCAGTGATCCGACAGGGACCTATGGCTACACCTTC. It yields the protein CATSDPTGTYGYTF.

This chain links TRBV5-1 with TRBJ1-4; 7 nucleotides agree with TRBD1. Trimming cost V 4 bases and J 2 bases; bases outside gene matches: 14. The CDR3 consists of 18 residues. From germline, CDR1 is SGHRS and CDR2 YFSETQ. This CDR3 is CASSRGVEGARTNEKLFF. CDR3 sequence (DNA): TGCGCCAGCAGCCGGGGGGTAGAGGGGGCGAGGACTAATGAAAAACTGTTTTTT.

The chain joins TRBV29-1 to TRBJ1-1; possibly TRBD1 for D (6 bases). V lost 6 bases, J lost 1 base, and 12 bases lay in between. This CDR3 region has 13 residues. The germline V gene has CDR1 SQVTM and CDR2 ANQGSEA. CDR3 DNA sequence: TGCAGCGTGGGCCAGGGACAGAACACTGAAGCTTTCTTT. The encoded protein is CSVGQGQNTEAFF.

The V gene is TRBV30, the J gene TRBJ2-2, with D tentatively TRBD1 or TRBD2 (5 bases each). Germline CDR1 is GTSNPN and CDR2 is SVGIG (reference sequence). V shed 3 bases and J shed 6 bases, with 14 bases lying between them. This CDR3 comprises 14 residues. As DNA, the CDR3 is TGTGCCTGGAGGGGGGAAGCACCCCCCGGGGAGCTGTTTTTT. Protein product: CAWRGEAPPGELFF. The whole variable domain, filled in from reference TRBV30 and TRBJ2-2, reads SQTIHQWPATLVQPVGSPLSLECTVEGTSNPNLYWYRQAAGRGLQLLFYSVGIGQISSEVPQNLSASRPQDRQFILSSKKLLLSDSGFYLCAWRGEAPPGELFFGEGSRLTVL.

The CDR3 nucleotides are TGTGCCAGCAGCCCAGAGATGTTCGGGAATTCACCCCTCCACTTT. It translates to CASSPEMFGNSPLHF. This chain connects TRBV4-2 to TRBJ1-6; unclear D gene. The CDR3 has 15 residues. From germline, CDR1 is LGHNA and CDR2 YNFKEQ. Deletions cut 4 bases from V and 7 bases from J, with 14 bases between.

This chain links TRBV19 with TRBJ1-2, with D tentatively TRBD1 (5 bases). This CDR3 spans 15 amino acids. Germline CDR1 reads LNHDA; CDR2 reads SQIVND (reference sequence). Trimming removed 3 bases at V and 2 bases at J, with 13 bases between. The CDR3 is CASSMRRGQNYGYTF. CDR3 DNA: TGTGCCAGTAGTATGAGGAGGGGCCAAAACTATGGCTACACCTTC.

This clone was picked up one time. V usage is TRBV3-1 (or the pseudogene TRBV3-2) and J usage is TRBJ2-7; 8 bases are a match to TRBD2. CDR3 length: 13 amino acids. Germline CDR1 reads LGHDT; CDR2 reads YNNKEL (reference sequence). The chain's CDR3 is CATREGGASEQYF. The CDR3 region has the DNA TGTGCGACCCGGGAGGGGGGGGCATCCGAGCAGTACTTC.

This clone was found once. This chain uses TRBV7-9 with TRBJ1-2; a weak D match, TRBD1 (5 bases). Germline loops: CDR1 SEHNR, CDR2 FQNEAQ (reference sequence). The CDR3 runs to 12 residues. The germline V and J ends were trimmed by 7 bases and 8 bases, with 14 bases remaining between them. The CDR3 coding sequence is TGTGCCAGCACAGGGCAGGTTAACGGCTACACCTTC. Amino acid sequence: CASTGQVNGYTF.

The gene calls are TRBV19 and TRBJ1-4, with TRBD1 as a possible D gene (6 bases). Trimming left V 3 bases short and J 2 bases short, with 16 bases between. The CDR3 is 17 amino acids. Germline values: CDR1 LNHDA, CDR2 SQIVND (reference sequence). As DNA, the CDR3 is TGTGCCAGTAGTATGCGGGGGCCGGGAGTGACTAATGAAAAACTGTTTTTT. Translation gives CASSMRGPGVTNEKLFF.

This clone has only one observation. The chain has TRBV28 and TRBJ2-2; the match to TRBD2 covers 13 bases. The V gene's germline CDR1 is MDHEN and CDR2 SYDVKM. The J segment lost 5 bases and the V segment lost 4 bases, leaving 4 bases of the junction unmatched. This CDR3 region has 16 residues. DNA of the CDR3: TGTGCCAGCAGTTCCACTAGCGGGGGGGTTACCGGGGAGCTGTTTTTT. This translates into CASSSTSGGVTGELFF.

The genes are TRBV7-6 and TRBJ1-1, with D unresolved. The V end lost 5 bases, the J end lost 0 bases, and 13 bases lay between the germline ends. The CDR3 length is 15 residues. Looked up from germline, CDR1 is SGHVS and CDR2 is FNYEAQ. The chain's CDR3 is CASSPPQLMNTEAFF. For the CDR3, the DNA is TGTGCCAGCAGCCCCCCCCAGTTAATGAACACTGAAGCTTTCTTT.

The gene calls are TRBV6-5 and TRBJ1-4; 8 nucleotides agree with TRBD1. The germline V gene encodes CDR1 MNHEY and CDR2 SVGAGI. The trim removed 3 bases at V and 8 bases at J, leaving 2 bases unmatched. This CDR3 is built from 13 residues. The CDR3 spells CASSYWTGEKLFF. DNA for the CDR3: TGTGCCAGCAGTTATTGGACAGGGGAAAAACTGTTTTTT.

This rearrangement joins TRBV6-5 to TRBJ2-7; 8 bases match TRBD1. V dropped 6 bases and J dropped 0; count of bases not matched to a gene: 4. The CDR3 sequence is 14 residues long. The germline CDR1 and CDR2 sequences are MNHEY and SVGAGI. The CDR3 is CASSRTGNSYEQYF. The CDR3 DNA is TGTGCCAGCAGCCGGACAGGGAACTCCTACGAGCAGTACTTC.

The chain couples TRBV4-3 to TRBJ2-3; D possibly uses TRBD1 or TRBD2 (5 bases each). The length of the CDR3 is 16 residues. V was shortened by 0 bases and J by 5 bases, with 15 bases between the two germline ends. CDR1 LGHNA and CDR2 YSLEER come from the germline V gene. The CDR3 DNA is TGCGCCAGCAGCCAAGATATCCAGGGAGAGGGAGATACGCAGTATTTT. Protein sequence: CASSQDIQGEGDTQYF.

The chain is built from TRBV28 and TRBJ1-1; D not resolved. From germline, CDR1 is MDHEN and CDR2 SYDVKM. V was clipped by 1 base and J by 8 bases, with 8 bases between them. This CDR3 comprises 12 residues. CDR3 protein: CASSLLGREAFF. CDR3 nucleotides: TGTGCCAGCAGTTTATTGGGCAGGGAAGCTTTCTTT.

The chain uses TRBV29-1 and TRBJ2-5; 8 nucleotides line up with TRBD1. V lost 4 bases to trimming and J lost 5 bases; unmatched junction nucleotides: 12. Germline loops: CDR1 SQVTM, CDR2 ANQGSEA. This CDR3 region has 15 residues. This CDR3 reads CSVVPGQGWQETQYF. CDR3 DNA sequence: TGCAGCGTTGTCCCCGGACAGGGTTGGCAGGAGACCCAGTACTTC.

CDR3 DNA: TGTGCCAGCAAGTTAACAACGGGCTCCTTTTGGGGCTACACCTTC. Its translation: CASKLTTGSFWGYTF. V is TRBV27 and J is TRBJ1-2; D uncertain. This CDR3 has 15 amino acids. Germline-derived CDR1 and CDR2 are MNHEY and SMNVEV (reference sequence). The V end lost 7 bases, the J end lost 8 bases, and 23 bases lay between the germline ends.

The chain carries TRBV5-1 and TRBJ2-2, with TRBD1 as a possible D gene (6 bases). This CDR3 spans 15 amino acids. With 4 bases removed from V and 6 bases from J, the gap between germline ends came to 16 bases. Germline V gives CDR1 SGHRS, CDR2 YFSETQ. The CDR3 DNA sequence: TGCGCCAGCAGCACCCGACAGGTCGCCGCCGGGGAGCTGTTTTTT. It yields the protein CASSTRQVAAGELFF. The entire variable domain, with the rest obtained from reference TRBV5-1 and TRBJ2-2, is as follows: KAGVTQTPRYLIKTRGQQVTLSCSPISGHRSVSWYQQTPGQGLQFLFEYFSETQRNKGNFPGRFSGRQFSNSRSEMNVSTLELGDSALYLCASSTRQVAAGELFFGEGSRLTVL.

V gene TRBV11-2 combines with J gene TRBJ1-4; D is undetermined. The length of the CDR3 is 13 residues. V gave up 0 bases and J gave up 7 bases, with 6 bases separating them. The V gene's germline CDR1 is SGHAT and CDR2 FQNNGV. The CDR3 spells CASSLEPSEKLFF. The CDR3 nucleotides read TGTGCCAGCAGCTTAGAACCAAGTGAAAAACTGTTTTTT.

The chain combines TRBV4-3 with TRBJ1-1; D gene ambiguous. The CDR3 is 13 residues long. Trimming cost V 8 bases and J 4 bases, with 14 bases left between them. Germline V gene data show CDR1 as LGHNA and CDR2 as YSLEER. In DNA, the CDR3 is TGCGCCAGCTCGTTAGGTGGCGTCACTGAAGCTTTCTTT. Translating it yields CASSLGGVTEAFF.

V is TRBV18 and J is TRBJ2-7; TRBD2 is a possible D gene (6 bases). Germline values: CDR1 KGHSH, CDR2 LQKENI. Deletions cut 5 bases from V and 0 bases from J, with 11 bases between. The CDR3 is made up of 14 amino acids. The CDR3 loop is CASSRGLTSYEQYF. DNA of the CDR3: TGTGCCAGCTCAAGGGGACTGACCTCCTACGAGCAGTACTTC.